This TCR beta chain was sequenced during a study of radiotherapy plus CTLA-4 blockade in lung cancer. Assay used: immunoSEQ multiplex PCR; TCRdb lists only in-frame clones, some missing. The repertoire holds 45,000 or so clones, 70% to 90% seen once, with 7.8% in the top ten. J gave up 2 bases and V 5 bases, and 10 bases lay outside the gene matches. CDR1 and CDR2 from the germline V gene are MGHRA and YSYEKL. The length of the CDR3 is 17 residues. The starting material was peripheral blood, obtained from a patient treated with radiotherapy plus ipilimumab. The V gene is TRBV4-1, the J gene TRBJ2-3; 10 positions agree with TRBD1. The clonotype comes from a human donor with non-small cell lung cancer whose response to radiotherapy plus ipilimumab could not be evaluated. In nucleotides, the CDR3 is TGCGCCAGCAGCTTACAACCGGGACAGGGGAACACAGATACGCAGTATTTT. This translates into CASSLQPGQGNTDTQYF.